A selection of T cell receptor beta chains follows, all from one sample in a study of blood T cell repertoires in COVID-19. Sequencing was performed with immunoSEQ multiplex PCR; in TCRdb, only in-frame clones are kept and a portion is missing. Among roughly 150,000 clones, around 80% were seen once, and the ten largest hold under 20%. The specimen sequenced was PBMCs or T cells enriched from blood (not recorded which). These receptors came from a woman aged 70-85 years in a cohort exposed to, infected with or recovered from COVID-19 (not recorded which). Each CDR3 is given with its conserved first and last residue. Each record gives: clone size, D gene, V gene, J gene, CDR3 protein, CDR3 DNA. A D gene is named only where the DNA matches it firmly. A clone size is listed for some rows: how often the clone was seen (once, few, many), or a class if it is expanded.

clone_size: NA
d_call: TRBD2
v_call: TRBV2
j_call: TRBJ2-2
cdr3_aa: CAGGGLAGTGELFF
cdr3_nt: TGTGCCGGTGGAGGACTAGCGGGTACCGGGGAGCTGTTTTTT

clone_size: NA
d_call: NA
v_call: TRBV4-2
j_call: TRBJ2-7
cdr3_aa: CASSQGGIGGYEQYF
cdr3_nt: TGTGCCAGCAGCCAAGGAGGGATCGGGGGCTACGAGCAGTACTTC

clone_size: once
d_call: NA
v_call: TRBV14
j_call: TRBJ2-1
cdr3_aa: CASSQGPLAWPYNEQFF
cdr3_nt: TGTGCCAGCAGCCAAGGCCCTTTAGCGTGGCCCTACAATGAGCAGTTCTTC

clone_size: NA
d_call: TRBD1
v_call: TRBV6-2/TRBV6-3
j_call: TRBJ2-4
cdr3_aa: CASSYSGTGGAYIQYF
cdr3_nt: TGTGCCAGCAGTTATTCGGGGACAGGGGGCGCTTACATTCAGTACTTC

clone_size: NA
d_call: NA
v_call: TRBV2
j_call: TRBJ2-2
cdr3_aa: CASSEDRGGTGELFF
cdr3_nt: TGTGCCAGCAGTGAAGACAGGGGGGGGACCGGGGAGCTGTTTTTT

clone_size: NA
d_call: TRBD1
v_call: TRBV19
j_call: TRBJ1-5
cdr3_aa: CASSIMDRENQPQHF
cdr3_nt: TGTGCCAGTAGTATAATGGACAGGGAGAATCAGCCCCAGCATTTT

clone_size: NA
d_call: TRBD2
v_call: TRBV4-1
j_call: TRBJ2-1
cdr3_aa: CASSQAAGVYNEQFF
cdr3_nt: TGCGCCAGCAGCCAAGCAGCGGGAGTGTACAATGAGCAGTTCTTC

clone_size: NA
d_call: NA
v_call: TRBV7-9
j_call: TRBJ2-7
cdr3_aa: CASSLERKEQYF
cdr3_nt: TGTGCCAGCAGCTTAGAGAGAAAGGAGCAGTACTTC

clone_size: many
d_call: NA
v_call: TRBV10-2
j_call: TRBJ1-5
cdr3_aa: CASPSGRHSNQPQHF
cdr3_nt: TGCGCCAGCCCCTCAGGGCGACATAGCAATCAGCCCCAGCATTTT

clone_size: NA
d_call: TRBD1
v_call: TRBV4-1
j_call: TRBJ1-4
cdr3_aa: CASSQEGQATNEKLFF
cdr3_nt: TGCGCCAGCAGCCAAGAGGGACAGGCAACTAATGAAAAACTGTTTTTT

clone_size: NA
d_call: NA
v_call: TRBV3-1/TRBV3-2
j_call: TRBJ1-6
cdr3_aa: CASSQGPAYNSPLHF
cdr3_nt: TGTGCCAGCAGCCAAGGCCCAGCCTATAATTCACCCCTCCACTTT

clone_size: NA
d_call: TRBD1
v_call: TRBV23-1
j_call: TRBJ1-6
cdr3_aa: CASSQPVGQEDSPLHF
cdr3_nt: TGCGCCAGCAGTCAACCGGTGGGACAGGAGGATTCACCCCTCCACTTT

clone_size: NA
d_call: TRBD1
v_call: TRBV4-3
j_call: TRBJ2-3
cdr3_aa: CASSRRGTSTDTQYF
cdr3_nt: TGCGCCAGCAGTCGCAGGGGGACCAGCACAGATACGCAGTATTTT

clone_size: NA
d_call: TRBD1
v_call: TRBV5-1
j_call: TRBJ2-5
cdr3_aa: CASGQGFQETQYF
cdr3_nt: TGCGCCAGTGGACAGGGCTTTCAAGAGACCCAGTACTTC

clone_size: NA
d_call: NA
v_call: TRBV20-1
j_call: TRBJ1-5
cdr3_aa: CSASEGLGLVQPQHF
cdr3_nt: TGCAGTGCTAGTGAGGGGCTCGGGTTAGTTCAGCCCCAGCATTTT

clone_size: NA
d_call: TRBD2
v_call: TRBV28
j_call: TRBJ2-5
cdr3_aa: CASSAPGGETQYF
cdr3_nt: TGTGCCAGCAGTGCACCGGGAGGGGAGACCCAGTACTTC

clone_size: NA
d_call: TRBD2
v_call: TRBV7-9
j_call: TRBJ2-2
cdr3_aa: CASSLATSGRGNTGELFF
cdr3_nt: TGTGCCAGCAGCTTAGCTACTAGCGGGAGGGGCAACACCGGGGAGCTGTTTTTT

clone_size: NA
d_call: TRBD1
v_call: TRBV18
j_call: TRBJ2-7
cdr3_aa: CASSPWVRDRGDEQYF
cdr3_nt: TGTGCCAGCTCACCATGGGTCCGAGACAGGGGCGACGAGCAGTACTTC

clone_size: NA
d_call: NA
v_call: TRBV5-1
j_call: TRBJ2-7
cdr3_aa: CASSFQGYEQYF
cdr3_nt: TGCGCCAGCAGCTTCCAGGGGTACGAGCAGTACTTC

clone_size: NA
d_call: TRBD2
v_call: TRBV15
j_call: TRBJ2-1
cdr3_aa: CATSLAGYNEQFF
cdr3_nt: TGTGCCACCAGCCTAGCGGGTTACAATGAGCAGTTCTTC

clone_size: NA
d_call: NA
v_call: TRBV28
j_call: TRBJ2-5
cdr3_aa: CASRLAGLGETQYF
cdr3_nt: TGTGCCAGCAGGCTGGCCGGGTTGGGAGAGACCCAGTACTTC

clone_size: NA
d_call: TRBD1
v_call: TRBV4-2
j_call: TRBJ2-5
cdr3_aa: CASSQVPGQVYF
cdr3_nt: TGTGCCAGCAGCCAAGTCCCGGGACAGGTGTACTTC

clone_size: many
d_call: TRBD2
v_call: TRBV6-2/TRBV6-3
j_call: TRBJ2-7
cdr3_aa: CASSRTSGSPHEQYF
cdr3_nt: TGTGCCAGCAGTCGTACTAGCGGGAGTCCCCACGAGCAGTACTTC

clone_size: NA
d_call: NA
v_call: TRBV7-2
j_call: TRBJ1-1
cdr3_aa: CASSPQSATVATEAFF
cdr3_nt: TGTGCCAGCAGCCCCCAATCCGCGACAGTGGCCACTGAAGCTTTCTTT